Following are 7 T cell receptor beta chains from one sample sequenced in a study of blood T cell repertoires in COVID-19. Sequencing was performed with immunoSEQ multiplex PCR; in TCRdb, only in-frame clones are kept and a portion is missing. The top ten clones hold roughly 25% of a sample with some 120,000 clones, almost 80% of them seen once. Sequencing was done on a sample of peripheral blood. All receptors derive from a human donor in a cohort sampled during active COVID-19.

This rearrangement joins TRBV28 to TRBJ2-7; D is unclear. Trimming removed 5 bases at V and 0 bases at J, with 14 bases between. The CDR3 runs 15 residues. The germline V gene has CDR1 MDHEN and CDR2 SYDVKM. CDR3 region: CASSPDTSRSYEQYF. The DNA of the CDR3 is TGTGCCAGCAGTCCTGACACGAGCCGCTCCTACGAGCAGTACTTC.

The chain uses TRBV4-3 and TRBJ1-5; 9 bases line up with TRBD1. From germline, CDR1 is LGHNA and CDR2 YSLEER. V lost 0 bases to trimming and J lost 3 bases; unmatched junction nucleotides: 6. The CDR3 contains 17 residues. The CDR3, as DNA: TGCGCCAGCAGCCAAGATGCGACAGGGGGAAACAATCAGCCCCAGCATTTT. As protein: CASSQDATGGNNQPQHF.

The chain couples TRBV27 to TRBJ1-6; unclear D gene. CDR1 is MNHEY, CDR2 SMNVEV, per germline (reference sequence). V was pared by 8 bases and J by 13 bases, with 15 bases between. The CDR3 spans 12 residues. CDR3 nucleotides: TGTGCCAGCGGCAGGCGGGTCTTTCCCCTCCACTTT. This translates into CASGRRVFPLHF.

This rearrangement joins TRBV3-1 (or the pseudogene TRBV3-2) to TRBJ1-2, with 7 bases identical to TRBD1. The junction had 5 bases not matched to a gene; V was cut back by 5 bases and J by 8 bases. The germline CDR1 and CDR2 sequences are LGHDT and YNNKEL (reference sequence). The length of the CDR3 is 12 residues. The CDR3 region is CASSSGGGGYTF. As DNA, the CDR3 is TGTGCCAGCAGCTCAGGAGGGGGCGGCTACACCTTC.

In its sample, this clone was seen a few times. The chain couples TRBV7-3 to TRBJ1-1; D is unclear. Looked up from germline, CDR1 is SGHTA and CDR2 is FQGTGA. V lost 2 bases and J 2 bases, leaving 6 bases between the germline ends. The CDR3 has 13 residues. The CDR3 DNA reads TGTGCCAGCAGCTTAGAGAGAAACACTGAAGCTTTCTTT. It codes for CASSLERNTEAFF.

The chain joins TRBV6-5 to TRBJ2-1; 9 bases are a match to TRBD1. Trimming took 5 bases from V and 6 from J; bases not matched to a gene: 8. The CDR3 contains 15 residues. Germline-derived CDR1 and CDR2 are MNHEY and SVGAGI. CDR3 sequence: CASSRTGGASNEQFF. The CDR3 region has the DNA TGTGCCAGCAGTCGAACAGGGGGCGCCTCCAATGAGCAGTTCTTC.

In this sample, this clone turned up once. The V call is TRBV9, the J call TRBJ2-3, with 8 nucleotides matching TRBD2. V was clipped by 0 bases and J by 11 bases; unmatched bases: 11. This CDR3 has 15 amino acids. Germline-derived CDR1 and CDR2 are SGDLS and YYNGEE. CDR3 nucleotide sequence: TGTGCCAGCAGCGTAGAACTAGCGGCTCGGGAGGGGCAGTATTTT. Protein sequence: CASSVELAAREGQYF.